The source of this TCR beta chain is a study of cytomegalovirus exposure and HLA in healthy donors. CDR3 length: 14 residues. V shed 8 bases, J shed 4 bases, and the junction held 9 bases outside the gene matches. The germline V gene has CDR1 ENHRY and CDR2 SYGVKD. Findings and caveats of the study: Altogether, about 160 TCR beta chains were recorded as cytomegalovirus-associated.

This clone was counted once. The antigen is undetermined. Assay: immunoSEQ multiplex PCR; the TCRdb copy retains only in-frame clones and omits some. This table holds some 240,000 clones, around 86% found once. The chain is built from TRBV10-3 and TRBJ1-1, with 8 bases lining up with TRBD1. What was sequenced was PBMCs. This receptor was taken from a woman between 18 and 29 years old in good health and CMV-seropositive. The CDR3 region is CAIQPTGVGTEAFF. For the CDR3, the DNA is TGTGCCATCCAACCGACAGGGGTTGGCACTGAAGCTTTCTTT.